The entry that follows covers one TCR beta chain sequence. The data were taken from a study of blood T cells in healthy people across ages. CDR1 and CDR2 (germline): WSHSY, SAAADI. This CDR3 comprises 15 residues. J gave up 7 bases and V 3 bases, and 9 bases lay outside the gene matches. Next came a second PCR, run for about 6 to 12 cycles, which used a sample-barcoded 5' primer along with a J-beta primer mix. Every single cDNA molecule received a tag from a template-switch adaptor with 12 random nucleotides. TCRdb recomputed calls from the 5' RACE reads with MiXCR, one row per CDR3 protein. The sample carries roughly 800,000 distinct CDR3 sequences, about three fifths recorded once.

The origin of this receptor is a man aged 30 to 39 in good health. V is TRBV10-2 and J is TRBJ2-7, with TRBD2 matching 10 bases. Sequenced sample: blood. The CDR3 DNA reads TGCGCCAGCAGTGAAGTGAGCGGGGGGGCGGGTGAGCAGTACTTC. This sequence encodes CASSEVSGGAGEQYF.